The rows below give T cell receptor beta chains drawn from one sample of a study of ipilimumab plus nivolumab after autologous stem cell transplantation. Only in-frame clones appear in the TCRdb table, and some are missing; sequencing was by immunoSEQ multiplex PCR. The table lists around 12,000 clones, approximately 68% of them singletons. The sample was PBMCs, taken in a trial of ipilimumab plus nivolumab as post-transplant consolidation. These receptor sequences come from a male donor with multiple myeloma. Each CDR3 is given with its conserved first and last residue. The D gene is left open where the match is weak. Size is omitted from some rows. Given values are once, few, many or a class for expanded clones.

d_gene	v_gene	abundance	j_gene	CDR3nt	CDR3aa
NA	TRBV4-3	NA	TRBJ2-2	TGCGCCAGCAGCCAAGGGGTTAAGGGAGGACTGGGGACCGGGGAGCTGTTTTTT	CASSQGVKGGLGTGELFF
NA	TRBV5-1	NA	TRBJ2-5	TGCGCCAGCAGCTTGGAACGGATCGACCAAGAGACCCAGTACTTC	CASSLERIDQETQYF
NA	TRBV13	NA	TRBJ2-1	TGTGCCAGCAGCTTAAGGGCGGCCAATGAGCAGTTCTTC	CASSLRAANEQFF
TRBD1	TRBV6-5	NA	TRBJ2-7	TGTGCCAGCAGCCGACAGGGACCCTCCTACGAGCAGTACTTC	CASSRQGPSYEQYF
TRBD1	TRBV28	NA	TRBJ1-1	TGTGCCAGCAGTGGGACAGGGAGGGATGAAGCTTTCTTT	CASSGTGRDEAFF
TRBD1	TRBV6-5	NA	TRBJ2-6	TGTGCCAGCAGCGACAGGGCTGGGGCCAACGTCCTGACTTTC	CASSDRAGANVLTF
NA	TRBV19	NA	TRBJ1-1	TGTGCCAGTAGTCCTCAGGGGAGAACTGAAGCTTTCTTT	CASSPQGRTEAFF
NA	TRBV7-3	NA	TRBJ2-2	TGTGCCAGCAGCCCCCCGGGGGGCGAGGAAACCGGGGAGCTGTTTTTT	CASSPPGGEETGELFF
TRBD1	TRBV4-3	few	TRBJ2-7	TGCGCCAGCAGCCAAGATTTTGGCGGACAGGCATCCTACGAGCAGTACTTC	CASSQDFGGQASYEQYF
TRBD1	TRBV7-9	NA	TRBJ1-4	TGTGCCAGCAGCGCCGCAGGGGGCTTTGGTGAAAAACTGTTTTTT	CASSAAGGFGEKLFF
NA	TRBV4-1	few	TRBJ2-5	TGCGCCAGCAGCCAGGTTCAAGGGACTCCGGATCCCCAGTACTTC	CASSQVQGTPDPQYF
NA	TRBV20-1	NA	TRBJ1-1	TGCAGTGCTGGGAAAGCTTTCTTT	CSAGKAFF
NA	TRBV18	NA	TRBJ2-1	TGTGCCAGCTCACTCGGGACCGACAATGAGCAGTTCTTC	CASSLGTDNEQFF
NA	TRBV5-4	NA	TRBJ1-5	TGTGCCAGCAGTGTGTTCAGGGGCGGAGATAGCAATCAGCCCCAGCATTTT	CASSVFRGGDSNQPQHF
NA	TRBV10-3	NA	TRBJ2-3	TGTGCCGTGATGCTAGAATCTACGCAGTATTTT	CAVMLESTQYF
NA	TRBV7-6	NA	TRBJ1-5	TGTGCCAGCAGCTTCCGGCAGGCCATATATAGCAATCAGCCCCAGCATTTT	CASSFRQAIYSNQPQHF
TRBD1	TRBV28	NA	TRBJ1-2	TGTGCCAGCAATGGGGGTCGGACAGGTGGGGGCTACACCTTC	CASNGGRTGGGYTF
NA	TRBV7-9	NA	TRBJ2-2	TGTGCCAGCAGCTCGACATATACAGGCACCGGGGAGCTGTTTTTT	CASSSTYTGTGELFF
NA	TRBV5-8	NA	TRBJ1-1	TGTGCCAGCAGCGAGGATGGGCGACGGAACACTGAAGCTTTCTTT	CASSEDGRRNTEAFF
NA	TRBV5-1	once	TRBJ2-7	TGCGCCAGCAGCTTGTCCGGAGCCTACGAGCAGTACTTC	CASSLSGAYEQYF
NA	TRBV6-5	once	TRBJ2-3	TGTGCCAGCAGTTACCGACCCTGGACAGCTAAAGATACGCAGTATTTT	CASSYRPWTAKDTQYF
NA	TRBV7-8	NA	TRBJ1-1	TGTGCCAGCAGCTCTACCAGGGAGAACACTGAAGCTTTCTTT	CASSSTRENTEAFF
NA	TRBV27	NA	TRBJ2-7	TGTGCCAGCAAACTAGGGGGTGAAGGGCTCTCCTACGAGCAGTACTTC	CASKLGGEGLSYEQYF
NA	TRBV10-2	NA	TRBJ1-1	TGCGCCAGCTCTGACGGTGAAGCTTTCTTT	CASSDGEAFF
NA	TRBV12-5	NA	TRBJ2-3	TGTGCTAGTGGTTTGCTTCGGGACGGCACGCAGTATTTT	CASGLLRDGTQYF
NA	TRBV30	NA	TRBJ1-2	TGTGCCTGGAGTCCCAAAATGGACAGCCTTTTTGGCTACACCTTC	CAWSPKMDSLFGYTF
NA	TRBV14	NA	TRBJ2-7	TGTGCCAGCAGCCGGACAGAGCCCTACGAGCAGTACTTC	CASSRTEPYEQYF
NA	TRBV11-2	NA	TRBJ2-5	TGTGCCAGCAGCTTAGGGCAGGGGTTGGAGACCCAGTACTTC	CASSLGQGLETQYF